This T cell receptor (beta chain) was identified during a study of OX40 agonist ivuxolimab in advanced cancers. Libraries were prepared by immunoSEQ multiplex PCR; TCRdb keeps only in-frame clonotypes and omits some of them. Here the sample spans about 67,000 clones, approximately 89% being singletons. Germline assignment: CDR1 SGHAT and CDR2 FQNNGV. Unmatched junction bases numbered 6, after V lost 6 bases and J lost 2 bases. This CDR3 is built from 14 residues. The material sequenced was CD4+ or CD8+ T cells sorted from blood, taken in a trial of the OX40 agonist ivuxolimab. The V and J genes are TRBV11-2 and TRBJ2-7; TRBD2 aligns across 8 bases. The TCR originated in an adult with an advanced solid tumor such as melanoma, head and neck, liver or kidney cancer. CDR3 sequence: CASRLTSGPYEQYF. The CDR3 DNA is TGTGCCAGCAGGCTTACTAGCGGCCCCTACGAGCAGTACTTC.